This entry lists 27 T cell receptor beta chains sequenced from one sample in a study of cytomegalovirus exposure and HLA in healthy donors. 13 Jbeta primers and 60 Vbeta primers were used for the PCR. Using immunoSEQ multiplex PCR, the repertoire was profiled, and TCRdb retains in-frame clones only, with some absent. The data hold 200,000 to 250,000 clones, with more than 60% observed a single time. The sample consisted of PBMCs. The receptors shown here come from a woman under 40 in good health and CMV-seronegative.

This clone occurred a few times. Since the CDR3 does not end with the conserved phenylalanine or tryptophan, this likely comes from a read error. The limits of the CDR3 on the DNA are not certain, so only TCRdb's listed CDR3 is given. CDR3 sequence reads: CARSPGQGER. This sequence joins TRBV5-6 and TRBJ1-4; the table's D call TRBD1 went unverified against the DNA. 10 amino acids form the CDR3, both terminal residues included. Germline CDR1 is SGHDT and CDR2 is YYEEEE.

This clone came up a few times. This chain uses TRBV2 with TRBJ2-7, with D unresolved. CDR1 is SNHLY, CDR2 FYNNEI, per germline. V was cut by 6 bases and J by 8 bases, with 8 bases left in between. This CDR3 comprises 10 residues. CDR3 bases: TGTGCCAGCAGGAGGTGGAAGCAGTACTTC. It yields the protein CASRRWKQYF.

CDR3 protein: CASSPTGFGNTIYF. The CDR3, as DNA: TGTGCCAGCAGCCCGACAGGGTTTGGAAACACCATATATTTT. The V call is TRBV6-1, the J call TRBJ1-3; TRBD1 matches at 7 bases. Germline CDR1 reads MNHNS; CDR2 reads SASEGT. The CDR3 length is 14 residues. V gave up 6 bases and J gave up 3 bases; unmatched junction bases: 5.

The chain uses TRBV27 and TRBJ1-1, with D perhaps TRBD1 (6 bases). Between the trimmed V and J ends, which lost 2 bases and 2 bases, there was a span of 9 bases. The CDR3 is 14 amino acids. Germline V gene lookup returns CDR1 MNHEY and CDR2 SMNVEV (reference sequence). The CDR3 loop reads CASSLGGRNTEAFF. For the CDR3, the DNA is TGTGCCAGCAGTTTAGGGGGCCGTAACACTGAAGCTTTCTTT.

This rearrangement joins TRBV1 to TRBJ1-5; TRBD1 reflects the table's D call only, with no check against the DNA. TRBV1 is assigned pseudogene status. The CDR3 is 16 amino acids. The CDR3 DNA sequence: TGCACCAGCAGCCCGAGAGCAGGGGAAAAAGATCAGCCCCAGCATTTT. This gives the protein CTSSPRAGEKDQPQHF.

V gene TRBV5-1 combines with J gene TRBJ2-6; tentative D call: TRBD1 (5 bases). The CDR3 totals 16 residues. The V and J ends lost 2 bases and 0 bases respectively, with 9 bases between them. Per germline, CDR1 SGHRS and CDR2 YFSETQ. The CDR3: CASSFTGPSGANVLTF. The CDR3 nucleotides are TGCGCCAGCAGCTTTACAGGACCCTCTGGGGCCAACGTCCTGACTTTC.

This rearrangement joins TRBV11-2 to TRBJ2-1; the match to TRBD2 covers 8 bases. CDR3 length: 17 residues. With V trimmed by 1 base and J by 2 bases, 7 bases remained unmatched. The V gene's germline CDR1 is SGHAT and CDR2 FQNNGV. In DNA, the CDR3 is TGTGCCAGCAGCTTAGTCCCCACTAGCGGTCCCTACAATGAGCAGTTCTTC. Its protein is CASSLVPTSGPYNEQFF. Full variable domain (outside the CDR3, taken from reference TRBV11-2 and TRBJ2-1): EAGVAQSPRYKIIEKRQSVAFWCNPISGHATLYWYQQILGQGPKLLIQFQNNGVVDDSQLPKDRFSAERLKGVDSTLKIQPAKLEDSAVYLCASSLVPTSGPYNEQFFGPGTRLTVL.

V and J are TRBV7-6 and TRBJ2-2; 7 nucleotides align to TRBD2. CDR3 length: 16 amino acids. V shed 6 bases and J 1 base; nucleotides not matched to a gene: 8. Germline CDR1 SGHVS, CDR2 FNYEAQ. The CDR3 loop reads CASSSPSGMNTGELFF. In DNA form, the CDR3 reads TGTGCCAGCAGTTCCCCTAGCGGAATGAACACCGGGGAGCTGTTTTTT.

The chain carries TRBV6-1 and TRBJ1-4, with TRBD1 identical over 8 bases. Germline trimming cut 5 bases from V and 3 bases from J; bases unmatched to any gene: 2. The CDR3 has 14 residues. Germline loops: CDR1 MNHNS, CDR2 SASEGT. The DNA of the CDR3 is TGTGCCAGCAGTTGGACAGGGTCTAATGAAAAACTGTTTTTT. Amino acids: CASSWTGSNEKLFF.

The V call is TRBV29-1, the J call TRBJ2-1, with TRBD2 as a possible D gene (6 bases). Trimming removed 7 bases from V and 5 bases from J, with 15 bases in between. The CDR3 loop spans 13 amino acids. Germline V CDR1 and CDR2: SQVTM, ANQGSEA. CDR3 DNA: TGCAGCGCCAGACTAGATACCGACAATGAGCAGTTCTTC. Translation gives CSARLDTDNEQFF.

The rearrangement uses TRBV10-3 and TRBJ1-1; 8 bases match TRBD1. There are 15 residues in the CDR3. Looked up from germline, CDR1 is ENHRY and CDR2 is SYGVKD. Trimming at V came to 4 bases and at J to 1 base, leaving 5 bases not matched to a gene. The CDR3 loop reads CAISGRTGRNTEAFF. The CDR3 bases are TGTGCCATCAGTGGCCGGACAGGGAGGAACACTGAAGCTTTCTTT.

The chain combines TRBV13 with TRBJ2-5; 12 bases align to TRBD2. Germline V lookup: CDR1 PRHDT, CDR2 FYEKMQ (reference sequence). With V trimmed by 3 bases and J by 5 bases, 1 base remained unmatched. This CDR3 comprises 14 residues. The CDR3 sequence: CASSLTSGSETQYF. CDR3 DNA sequence: TGTGCCAGCAGCTTGACTAGCGGGAGCGAGACCCAGTACTTC.

This CDR3 is CASSPGLAGGLSTDTQYF. The CDR3 region has the DNA TGTGCCAGCAGCCCTGGACTAGCGGGGGGTCTTAGCACAGATACGCAGTATTTT. This rearrangement joins TRBV5-8 to TRBJ2-3, with 14 bases aligning to TRBD2. Germline V CDR1 and CDR2: SGHTS, YDEGEE. This CDR3 is built from 18 residues. The ends lost 4 bases at V and 0 bases at J; junction bases unmatched: 7.

This clone was found once. The chain links TRBV30 to TRBJ1-1; D is unclear. The V end was cut by 8 bases, the J end by 4 bases, with 17 bases between. CDR1 is GTSNPN and CDR2 is SVGIG in the germline V gene (reference sequence). This CDR3 comprises 13 residues. The CDR3 nucleotides read TGTGCCGGATCAGAAAAGACTGGCACTGAAGCTTTCTTT. This encodes CAGSEKTGTEAFF.

This clone appeared once. The CDR3 DNA reads TGCGCCAGAGGAGGGACAGCCGGCACCGGGGAGCTGTTTTTT. Protein product: CARGGTAGTGELFF. This sequence joins TRBV10-1 and TRBJ2-2; tentatively, D is TRBD1 (7 bases). The germline CDR1 and CDR2 sequences are WNHNN and SYGVQD (reference sequence). CDR3 length: 14 residues. V shed 9 bases and J shed 4 bases, with 15 bases lying between them.

The genes are TRBV6-1 and TRBJ1-2; TRBD1 is a possible D gene (5 bases). Looked up from germline, CDR1 is MNHNS and CDR2 is SASEGT. The CDR3 sequence is 15 residues long. Trimming removed 0 bases at V and 4 bases at J, with 12 bases between. Here the CDR3 DNA reads TGTGCCAGCAGTGAAGCGGGTTTAAGGGGCTATGGCTACACCTTC. Translated: CASSEAGLRGYGYTF.

This clone was seen a few times. The chain carries TRBV11-2 and TRBJ2-5; perhaps TRBD2 as D (5 bases). Germline CDR1 reads SGHAT; CDR2 reads FQNNGV. V was cut by 0 bases and J by 9 bases, with 17 bases left in between. There are 15 residues in the CDR3. The CDR3 spells CASSLDWLASAAQYF. The CDR3 region has the DNA TGTGCCAGCAGCTTAGATTGGCTAGCTTCTGCGGCCCAGTACTTC.

This chain links TRBV11-3 with TRBJ2-2; D might be TRBD2 (6 bases). This CDR3 comprises 16 residues. Looked up from germline, CDR1 is SGHNT and CDR2 is YENEEA. The V end lost 4 bases, the J end lost 4 bases, and 16 bases lay between the germline ends. The CDR3 sequence: CASSSGVLGGTGELFF. The CDR3 nucleotides are TGTGCCAGCAGCTCCGGGGTACTCGGGGGCACCGGGGAGCTGTTTTTT. Full variable domain (outside the CDR3, taken from reference TRBV11-3 and TRBJ2-2): EAGVVQSPRYKIIEKKQPVAFWCNPISGHNTLYWYLQNLGQGPELLIRYENEEAVDDSQLPKDRFSAERLKGVDSTLKIQPAELGDSAVYLCASSSGVLGGTGELFFGEGSRLTVL.

The J gene is TRBJ1-2, the V gene TRBV7-9; 8 bases map to TRBD1. The CDR3 is 15 residues long. The J segment lost 8 bases and the V segment lost 1 base, leaving 9 bases of the junction unmatched. Germline V lookup: CDR1 SEHNR, CDR2 FQNEAQ (reference sequence). The DNA for the CDR3 is TGTGCCAGCAGCTTAGTGGGCCAGGGGGCCTGGGGCTACACCTTC. Its translation is CASSLVGQGAWGYTF.

The gene calls are TRBV5-1 and TRBJ2-3, with a tentative D call TRBD2 (5 bases). There are 13 residues in the CDR3. In germline, CDR1 is SGHRS, CDR2 YFSETQ. The V gene lost 2 bases and the J gene lost 3 bases, with 7 bases spanning the gap. CDR3 region: CASSLDYTDTQYF. The CDR3 DNA sequence: TGCGCCAGCAGCTTAGACTATACAGATACGCAGTATTTT.

This chain links TRBV6-6 with TRBJ1-5, with 8 bases fitting TRBD1. J was trimmed by 5 bases and V by 4 bases; bases with no gene match: 4. The germline V gene has CDR1 MNHNY and CDR2 SVGAGI (reference sequence). The CDR3 runs to 14 residues. The CDR3 sequence: CASSFDRGDQPQHF. CDR3 DNA sequence: TGTGCCAGCAGTTTCGACAGGGGAGATCAGCCCCAGCATTTT.

This sequence joins TRBV20-1 and TRBJ1-2; D gene ambiguous. CDR3 length: 11 amino acids. The V end lost 5 bases, the J end lost 8 bases, and 12 bases lay between the germline ends. Germline CDR1 and CDR2: DFQATT and SNEGSKA (reference sequence). CDR3 nucleotides: TGCAGTGCTCCAGACATTTGGGGCTACACCTTC. The encoded protein is CSAPDIWGYTF.

This clone has only one observation. V and J are TRBV7-8 and TRBJ1-2; unclear D gene. Germline loops: CDR1 SGHVS, CDR2 FQNEAQ. The CDR3 extends over 14 amino acids. V was pared by 1 base and J by 2 bases, with 8 bases between. The chain's CDR3 is CASSLVERNYGYTF. CDR3 DNA sequence: TGTGCCAGCAGCTTAGTTGAACGGAACTATGGCTACACCTTC.

This clone was detected once. The chain uses TRBV28 and TRBJ1-1; a weak D match, TRBD1 (6 bases). The CDR3 runs 12 residues. Between the trimmed V and J ends, which lost 10 bases and 4 bases, there was a span of 13 bases. Per the germline V gene, CDR1 is MDHEN and CDR2 is SYDVKM. The CDR3 DNA follows: TGTGCCATTAAGACAGGTTCCACTGAAGCTTTCTTT. Translating gives CAIKTGSTEAFF.

The chain links TRBV6-5 to TRBJ1-1; 10 bases match TRBD1. Unmatched junction bases numbered 9, after V lost 6 bases and J lost 5 bases. The CDR3 runs 15 residues. The germline gives CDR1 MNHEY, CDR2 SVGAGI. The CDR3 DNA sequence: TGTGCCAGCAGCCGGGACAGGGGAGGGAGGACTGAAGCTTTCTTT. Its protein is CASSRDRGGRTEAFF.

The V and J genes are TRBV7-3 and TRBJ1-2; no firm D call. V was clipped by 5 bases and J by 5 bases, with 12 bases between them. The CDR3 has 13 residues. Germline lookup yields CDR1 SGHTA and CDR2 FQGTGA. CDR3 nucleotides: TGTGCCAGCAGCCCCCTCGGAGGGTATGGCTACACCTTC. This codes for CASSPLGGYGYTF.

The V call is TRBV6-5, the J call TRBJ1-5; D is unclear. The germline V gene encodes CDR1 MNHEY and CDR2 SVGAGI. The germline V and J ends were trimmed by 2 bases and 3 bases, with 8 bases remaining between them. This CDR3 is built from 14 residues. Here the CDR3 DNA reads TGTGCCAGCAGTTACGCACAGCACAATCAGCCCCAGCATTTT. This gives the protein CASSYAQHNQPQHF.